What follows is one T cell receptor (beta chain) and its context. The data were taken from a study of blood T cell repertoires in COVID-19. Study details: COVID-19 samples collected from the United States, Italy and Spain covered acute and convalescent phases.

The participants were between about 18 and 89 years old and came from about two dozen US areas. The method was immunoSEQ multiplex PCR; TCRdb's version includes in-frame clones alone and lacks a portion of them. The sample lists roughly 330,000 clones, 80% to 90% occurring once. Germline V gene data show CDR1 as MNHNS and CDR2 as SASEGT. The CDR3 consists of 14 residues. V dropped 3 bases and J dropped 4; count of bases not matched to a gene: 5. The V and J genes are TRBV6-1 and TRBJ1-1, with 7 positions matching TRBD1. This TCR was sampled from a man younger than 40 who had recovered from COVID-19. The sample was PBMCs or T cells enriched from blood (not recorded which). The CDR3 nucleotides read TGTGCCAGCAGTGACCCAGGGGGTTCCACTGAAGCTTTCTTT. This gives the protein CASSDPGGSTEAFF.